The source of this T cell receptor beta chain is a study of cytomegalovirus exposure and HLA in healthy donors (TCRdb year 2017). About the full investigation: An earlier analysis of roughly 630 of the donors reported 250 to 300 Gb of sequence data and 117 million unique TCR beta sequences from 150 million to 200 million T cells. The number of donors typed differed by locus, with about 629-640 for A, B, C, DRB1 and DQB1, approximately 500 for DQA1, 606 for DPA1, and some 450 for DPB1. Approximately 300 gigabases of sequencing data and 91 million or so unique TCR sequences made up an early release that covered over 550 HLA-typed donors. Among the approximately 420 genotyped donors, roughly 80% belonged to the genetic ancestry cluster associated with self-reported Caucasian donors. Across some 400 genotyped donors of the cohort, an average of approximately 220,000 unique TCR beta nucleotide sequences per donor were sequenced, and about a sixth of those sequences were non-productive. The study aimed to test whether signatures of past pathogen exposure could be identified by cataloging public T cell receptors. In a later analysis, previously published TCR beta repertoires from 666 donors were re-analyzed and high-resolution HLA genotyping was added so that TCR occurrence patterns could be studied. Roughly five DR-DQ haplotypes were handled as single units for association and clustering because linkage in the cohort was strong. The T cell repertoires of around 670 subjects were profiled by immunosequencing and related to cytomegalovirus serostatus. To predict cytomegalovirus infection status, the study brought together high-throughput TCR immunosequencing, statistical association of individual TCRs with disease status, and machine learning. In addition to the first cohort of 666 subjects, a separate validation cohort of approximately 110 different subjects was used. An earlier analysis of approximately 630 of the donors applied high-throughput TCR beta sequencing to assess whether each TCR beta V gene segment acted as functional or pseudogenic. HLA typing included class I and class II loci at four-digit resolution. Donor age, sex, ethnicity and CMV serostatus were compiled alongside the repertoire data. Rather than using new phenotypic data, the later analysis identified candidate immune exposures from TCR beta sequences and from how often those sequences occurred across donors. Every repertoire in the discovery cohort had been generated on one and the same sequencing platform. A later genetic analysis used genome-wide SNP genotypes for about 60% of the roughly 670 donors, treating that subset as a discovery cohort. Broad study findings and their caveats: A further reported finding was that TCR beta sequences accurately predicted the HLA-A and HLA-B alleles for most subjects in the first cohort. Only TCR beta chains were sequenced in this cohort, and the absence of alpha or paired-chain data limited detectable features. A group of highly shared sequence variants was considered likely to be a technical artifact of the sequencing pipeline. Cytomegalovirus status was reported to be diagnosed by the classifier with high specificity and sensitivity in both the original and validation cohorts. In a later genetic analysis, fewer N-insertions in productive TCRs were reported among donors in an Asian-associated ancestry cluster than the roughly 640-donor mean. Because HLA typing was missing for some donors at each locus, association tests included only the typed subset. In an earlier analysis of some 500 of the donors, most TCR beta V segments were observed in productive rearrangements about 90% or about 30% of the time, broadly matching IMGT annotations. V-gene and J-gene trimming of TCR beta chains was associated with a missense DCLRE1C variant in a later genetic analysis, and the association was replicated in an independent cohort. In the study, around 160 TCR beta chains were listed as associated with cytomegalovirus. Specific HLA alleles were associated with roughly 16,000 TCR beta sequences at a false discovery rate of 0.05 in a later analysis. Presence/absence analyses assumed roughly uniform sequencing depth across donors, an assumption that may not hold. In a later analysis, HLA-associated TCR beta chains showed more clonal expansion and lower generation probabilities than non-associated chains that were equally common. When HLA alleles, especially DR and DQ, strongly co-occurred, TCR associations were difficult to assign to individual alleles. The earlier analysis of around 600 of the donors excluded 15 to 20 rarely observed V segments, including chromosome 9 orphons, because counts were too low. Several of the top co-occurrence clusters appeared to be linked to parvovirus B19, influenza, CMV and Epstein-Barr virus, according to a later analysis. Correlated functional status among segregating V segments might be attributable to linkage disequilibrium, but an unknown experimental factor could not be ruled out. A later analysis found that TCR association rates varied across HLA loci, with DRB1 alleles showing the most associated TCRs and HLA-C alleles the fewest. Across donors, most TCR sequences were observed very rarely, whereas some public TCRs were present in many individuals. Because the 87-base-pair reads could not distinguish some IMGT-functional V segments, including TRBV6-2 and TRBV6-3, those segments were excluded. Immune exposure information for the cohort was limited to CMV serostatus. Three of the identified cytomegalovirus-associated TCR beta chains were confirmed in vitro to be specific for cytomegalovirus antigens. In a later analysis, most CMV-associated TCR beta chains were found to appear HLA-restricted, with HLA associations seemingly driven largely by CMV exposure. The authors suggested that the approach could potentially be extended to other disease states and immunological phenotypes.

The library was obtained by the immunoSEQ multiplex PCR assay. For the multiplex PCR, a mixture combining 60 forward primers for TCR Vbeta segments and 13 reverse primers for TCR Jbeta segments was used. The CDR3 region of rearranged TCR beta genes was amplified from genomic DNA with a multiplex PCR assay. On the Illumina HiSeq System, the amplified TCR beta libraries were sequenced as 87-base-pair reads. From the authors' description of their analysis: In a later analysis, 77 million or so unique TCR beta chains were counted across the roughly 700 repertoires, and around 11 million of these chains were shared by at least two donors. Raw reads were error-corrected and collapsed into unique sequences by a nearest-neighbor algorithm in which closely related sequences were merged to remove PCR and sequencing errors. V, D and J gene segments were assigned by aligning CDR3 sequences to IMGT reference sequences. For a sequence to be retained, a match of at least six nucleotides was required to both a V gene segment and a J gene segment. A rearrangement was called productive if the CDR3 had no stop codons and remained in frame with V and J, and every other rearrangement was called non-productive. CDR3 was defined by IMGT convention, running from the second conserved V-encoded cysteine to the conserved J-encoded phenylalanine. Sequences without an unambiguous match to a single V gene segment were excluded from the earlier analysis of 500 to 700 of the donors. In an earlier analysis of several hundred of the donors, V segments were called functional above 56.7% productive rearrangements and were called segregating when the between-donor standard deviation exceeded 5%. To diagnose cytomegalovirus status from the catalog of TCR beta chain sequences, a statistical classification framework was built. A later analysis assigned V and J genes by comparing TCR nucleotide sequences with IMGT/GENE-DB human TR gene sequences. The TCRdist pipeline was used in a later analysis to assign CDR3 sequences and most-parsimonious VDJ recombination scenarios. In a later analysis, each TCR beta chain was defined by its CDR3 amino acid sequence together with its V-gene family, and reads without a unique V-gene family were excluded. A later analysis removed nearly 600 highly shared, low-generation-probability nucleotide sequences to deal with suspected cross-contamination and a sequencing artifact. In a later analysis, a clonal expansion index was calculated for each public chain from normalized within-repertoire ranks of inferred template counts. In a later analysis, generation probabilities were computed with a VDJ recombination model fitted to out-of-frame rearrangements, and the resulting probabilities were checked against IGoR. In a later analysis, TCR-TCR, TCR-HLA and TCR-CMV co-occurrence was scored with hypergeometric tests, and a repertoire-size bias correction was applied to TCR pairs. False discovery rates were estimated in a later analysis by permuting HLA or CMV assignments 20 times. A later analysis grouped co-occurring TCRs with DBSCAN, adding TCRdist sequence similarity when clustering within HLA-allele-positive subsets. Repertoires with fewer than 30,000 or more than 120,000 public chains were left out of co-occurrence clustering, as were four to six repertoires with anomalous nucleotide sharing. TCRdb mirrors the immuneACCESS table, restricted to in-frame sequences. Some clones are absent from its copies; in checked studies, under half trace to an unresolved V gene, and the reason for the others is unknown. V and J calls plus clone size are reproduced from that table; the DNA served to infer D and trimming. The table of this sample itemizes 75,000 to 95,000 clones. The ten largest account for about 1.5% of the sample.

The cohort was made up of around 720 healthy bone marrow donors. Cohort members were all nominally healthy when sampled, although unrecorded immune exposures were likely present. The donor tested CMV seronegative and was one of the 352 seronegative cohort members. A peripheral blood sample was collected from each donor, and TCR beta sequencing was performed on peripheral blood mononuclear cells. Genomic DNA was extracted from the blood cell samples with the Qiagen DNeasy Blood Extraction Kit. CDR1 and CDR2, per the germline V gene, are SGHRS and YFSETQ. V and J lose 4 bases and 10 bases, and a span of 15 bases separates them. The CDR3, cysteine through phenylalanine, is 13 amino acids long. The sequence is cut down to CDR3 DNA, 39 bases in frame from base 1. On this clone: The target of this receptor is not known.

The sequence is built from TRBV5-1 and TRBJ2-1, with TRBD1 as a weak D call on 6 bases. The sequenced material came from PBMCs. The receptor's source is a woman aged 60-70 years in good health and CMV-seronegative. The DNA sequence is as follows: TGCGCCAGCAGCGCGGAAGGGGGTCGGGAGCAGTTCTTC. Its protein product is CASSAEGGREQFF.